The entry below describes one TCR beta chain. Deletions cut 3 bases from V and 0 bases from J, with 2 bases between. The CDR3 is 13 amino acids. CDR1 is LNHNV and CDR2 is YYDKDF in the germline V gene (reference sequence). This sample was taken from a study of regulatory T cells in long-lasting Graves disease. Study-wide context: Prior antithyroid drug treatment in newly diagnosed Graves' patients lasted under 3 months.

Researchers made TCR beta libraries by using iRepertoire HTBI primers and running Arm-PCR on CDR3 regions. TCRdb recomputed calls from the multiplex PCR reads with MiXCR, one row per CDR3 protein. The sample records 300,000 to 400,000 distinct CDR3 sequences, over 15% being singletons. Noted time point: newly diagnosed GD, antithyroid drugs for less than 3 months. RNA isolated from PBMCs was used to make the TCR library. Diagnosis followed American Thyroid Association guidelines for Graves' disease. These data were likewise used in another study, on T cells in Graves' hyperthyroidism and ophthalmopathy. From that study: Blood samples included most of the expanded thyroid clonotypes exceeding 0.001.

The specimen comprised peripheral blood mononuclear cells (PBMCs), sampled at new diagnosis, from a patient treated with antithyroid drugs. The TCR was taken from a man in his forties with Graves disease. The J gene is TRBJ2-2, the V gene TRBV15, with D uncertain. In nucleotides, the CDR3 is TGTGCCACCAGCAGCACGAACACCGGGGAGCTGTTTTTT. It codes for CATSSTNTGELFF. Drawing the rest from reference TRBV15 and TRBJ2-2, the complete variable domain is DAMVIQNPRYQVTQFGKPVTLSCSQTLNHNVMYWYQQKSSQAPKLLFHYYDKDFNNEADTPDNFQSRRPNTSFCFLDIRSPGLGDTAMYLCATSSTNTGELFFGEGSRLTVL.